This entry features one TCR beta chain sequence. The antigen remains undetermined. The same CDR3 arises from other DNA sequences in this sample as well. The data originate from a study of shared clonotypes between healthy human individuals. Whole-study findings and limits: In the sorted subsets, rarefaction showed sequencing was incomplete despite large depth. Naive CD4 clonotypes were shared across a handful of donors at 4.5% to 6.5%.

Per the original data handling: Owing to the provision of junction-only sequences devoid of quality scores by immunoSEQ, filtering differed. Profiled with immunoSEQ multiplex PCR; TCRdb holds only in-frame clones, not every one. For V, J and clone size, that table is used; D and trimming come from the DNA. The table includes some 2,100,000 clones, 90% to 97% detected once. V trimming: 3 bases; J trimming: 5 bases; junction bases outside the gene matches: 2. The CDR3 runs 14 residues. Germline CDR1 reads SEHNR; CDR2 reads FQNEAQ (reference sequence). Sequencing input: naive CD4+ T cells sorted from blood. As to subset: CD45RA+ positively selected. J is TRBJ2-2 and V is TRBV7-9, with 8 bases identical to TRBD1. This TCR derives from a man aged 18 to 29 in good health. CDR3 sequence reads: CASSFTGGTGELFF. DNA for the CDR3: TGTGCCAGCAGCTTCACAGGGGGTACCGGGGAGCTGTTTTTT.